This is a list of T cell receptor beta chains from one sample in a study of read filtering for tumor transcriptome and immune sequencing. MiXCR was run by TCRdb on the reads, yielding one entry per CDR3 protein. Of more than 70,000 distinct CDR3 sequences in the sample, 20% to 25% were seen once. Material for sequencing was a population of CD138-negative cells sorted from bone marrow. These receptors all stem from a donor at least 40 years old with multiple myeloma. The CDR3 runs from the conserved cysteine through the conserved F or W.

v_call cdr3_aa
TRBV2 CASTRSQGANTEAFF
TRBV29-1 CSGGQVNTEAFF
TRBV29-1 CSVDKAGGTEAFF
TRBV4-1 CASSPPGGTRTYNEQFF
TRBV20-1 CSARGQGVYTEAFF
TRBV28 CASSRTPTGYGYNF
TRBV11-2 CASSPRLAKNEQFF
TRBV24-1 CATSDLNGGPGTDTQYF
TRBV2 CASSGTTTDTQYF
TRBV12-3/TRBV12-4 CASSRTDAYEQYF
TRBV7-2 CASSWEGVYTGELFF
TRBV7-8 CASSLVGQRQYSNQPQHF
TRBV3-1 CASTMGQGAREQYF